The 19 T cell receptor beta chains presented below share a single source sample, sequenced in a study of CD8+ T cells in alopecia areata. Extraction and reverse transcription of RNA yielded cDNA as the sequencing template. Sequenced by immunoSEQ multiplex PCR; TCRdb stores in-frame clones only, minus some. The data show 200,000 to 250,000 clones, less than 80% seen once. Sequencing was performed on CD4+ T cells sorted from blood, taken at week 0. The receptors originated from a human donor with alopecia areata.

This rearrangement joins TRBV9 to TRBJ2-5, with TRBD2 identical over 10 bases. Germline values: CDR1 SGDLS, CDR2 YYNGEE. V lost 0 bases and J lost 2; bases outside the gene matches: 4. The CDR3 length is 16 residues. DNA for the CDR3: TGTGCCAGCAGCGTAGTGGCTAGCGGGGGACAAGAGACCCAGTACTTC. Amino acids: CASSVVASGGQETQYF.

There are a few counts of this clone. The V gene is TRBV29-1, the J gene TRBJ2-3; possibly TRBD1 or TRBD2 for D (5 bases each). CDR1 SQVTM and CDR2 ANQGSEA come from the germline V gene. V dropped 7 bases and J dropped 1 base, with 15 bases sitting between them. The CDR3 runs 14 residues. CDR3 bases: TGCAGCGCCACCGGGACCCCTGGCACAGATACGCAGTATTTT. This translates into CSATGTPGTDTQYF.

Concerning this clone: This same CDR3 is encoded by further DNA sequences in the sample. The chain has TRBV30 and TRBJ2-7, with D tentatively TRBD2 (6 bases). V lost 0 bases to trimming and J lost 3 bases, with 9 bases between them. This CDR3 is built from 13 residues. Germline CDR1 and CDR2: GTSNPN and SVGIG (reference sequence). The CDR3 here is CAWSVRLDYEQYF. CDR3 coding DNA: TGTGCCTGGAGTGTAAGACTAGACTACGAGCAGTACTTC.

Remarks on this clone: An end of the junction does not agree with germline; a read error may underlie this. The chain joins TRBV15 to TRBJ1-1, with D perhaps matching TRBD1 (5 bases). Germline V gives CDR1 LNHNV, CDR2 YYDKDF (reference sequence). The CDR3 sequence is 13 residues long. The CDR3 DNA is TGTGCCACCAGCGGGACGGTGAACACTGAAGCCTTCTTT. Its translation: CATSGTVNTEAFF.

The V call is TRBV30, the J call TRBJ2-5, with 8 bases fitting TRBD1. The length of the CDR3 is 13 residues. The germline V gene has CDR1 GTSNPN and CDR2 SVGIG (reference sequence). Germline trimming cut 5 bases from V and 5 bases from J; bases unmatched to any gene: 7. For the CDR3, the DNA is TGTGCCTGGTCCCAGGGGGCTAGGGAGACCCAGTACTTC. Protein sequence: CAWSQGARETQYF.

This clone was seen a handful of times. J is TRBJ1-4 and V is TRBV27, with 12 bases lining up with TRBD1. V lost 5 bases to trimming and J lost 6 bases; unmatched junction nucleotides: 10. Germline V CDR1 and CDR2: MNHEY, SMNVEV (reference sequence). This CDR3 region has 17 residues. CDR3 sequence reads: CASSPPRGTGGDEKLFF. The CDR3 nucleotides read TGTGCCAGCAGTCCACCGAGAGGGACAGGGGGCGATGAAAAACTGTTTTTT.

V gene TRBV5-1 combines with J gene TRBJ1-3, with TRBD1 identical over 9 bases. The CDR3 is made up of 14 amino acids. J lost 3 bases, V lost 8 bases, and 6 bases had no gene match. CDR1 and CDR2 (germline): SGHRS, YFSETQ. CDR3 region: CASSTGGNGNTIYF. Written as DNA, the CDR3 is TGCGCCAGTTCGACAGGGGGTAATGGAAACACCATATATTTT.

The rearrangement joins TRBV13 to TRBJ1-1, with D possibly matching TRBD1 (5 bases). The CDR3 has 13 residues. Germline V lookup: CDR1 PRHDT, CDR2 FYEKMQ (reference sequence). The V and J ends lost 5 bases and 2 bases respectively, with 9 bases between them. The CDR3 nucleotides are TGTGCCAGCAGCGAGGGACCTAACACTGAAGCTTTCTTT. Protein product: CASSEGPNTEAFF.

The V gene is TRBV30, the J gene TRBJ2-1; TRBD2 agrees at 7 bases. V was clipped by 8 bases and J by 2 bases; unmatched bases: 12. The germline V gene encodes CDR1 GTSNPN and CDR2 SVGIG (reference sequence). This CDR3 spans 15 amino acids. The CDR3 loop is CAMPGRGRTYNEQFF. The CDR3 region has the DNA TGTGCCATGCCTGGGCGGGGGAGGACCTACAATGAGCAGTTCTTC.

V is TRBV14 and J is TRBJ1-1, with D possibly TRBD1 on 5 matching bases. The germline CDR1 and CDR2 sequences are SGHDN and FVKESK. The CDR3 has 13 amino acids. Trimming cost V 5 bases and J 0 bases, with 7 bases left between them. The CDR3 DNA reads as TGTGCCAGCAGCACAGGAATGAACACTGAAGCTTTCTTT. Translated: CASSTGMNTEAFF.

This clone occurred a few times. The genes are TRBV5-1 and TRBJ2-1, with TRBD1 matching over 8 bases. This CDR3 comprises 16 residues. Germline CDR1 reads SGHRS; CDR2 reads YFSETQ. Trimming took 0 bases from V and 7 from J; bases not matched to a gene: 9. CDR3 protein: CASSLAPRTGGNEQFF. CDR3 DNA: TGCGCCAGCAGCTTGGCCCCGCGTACAGGGGGGAATGAGCAGTTCTTC.

The V gene is TRBV7-3, the J gene TRBJ2-5; D is uncertain. The CDR3 runs to 13 residues. The V and J ends lost 3 bases and 0 bases respectively, with 5 bases between them. Germline V gene lookup returns CDR1 SGHTA and CDR2 FQGTGA. As DNA, the CDR3 is TGTGCCAGCAGCTTTGCCCACCAAGAGACCCAGTACTTC. It codes for CASSFAHQETQYF.

Written as DNA, the CDR3 is TGCGCCAGCAGCTGGGGTACAGCGAGGCAAGAGACCCAGTACTTC. This encodes CASSWGTARQETQYF. The chain uses TRBV5-1 and TRBJ2-5; D is unresolved. Trimming cost V 3 bases and J 2 bases, with 14 bases left between them. CDR1 SGHRS and CDR2 YFSETQ come from the germline V gene. This CDR3 region has 15 residues.

V is TRBV7-8 and J is TRBJ2-7; the D gene is possibly TRBD2 (5 bases). Germline-derived CDR1 and CDR2 are SGHVS and FQNEAQ. The CDR3 spans 14 residues. V lost 8 bases and J 1 base, leaving 15 bases between the germline ends. This CDR3 is CASGISGISYEQYF. The CDR3 DNA sequence: TGTGCCAGCGGCATATCGGGAATTTCCTACGAGCAGTACTTC.

This clone was recorded once. The chain combines TRBV7-9 with TRBJ1-5; D unresolved. This CDR3 is 15 amino acids long. V dropped 1 base and J dropped 4 bases, with 11 bases sitting between them. The germline V gene encodes CDR1 SEHNR and CDR2 FQNEAQ (reference sequence). The CDR3 is CASSLELGGNQPQHF. CDR3 DNA sequence: TGTGCCAGCAGCTTAGAGTTGGGAGGGAATCAGCCCCAGCATTTT.

The genes are TRBV10-3 and TRBJ2-5, with D possibly TRBD1 on 5 matching bases. V was clipped by 8 bases and J by 3 bases, with 13 bases between them. The CDR3 extends over 13 amino acids. Germline CDR1 is ENHRY and CDR2 is SYGVKD. The CDR3 DNA follows: TGTGCCATCTCAGGGTCTGGGGAAGAGACCCAGTACTTC. Translating it yields CAISGSGEETQYF.

The V gene is TRBV7-9, the J gene TRBJ2-2; tentatively, D is TRBD1 (6 bases). V was shortened by 9 bases and J by 4 bases, with 15 bases between the two germline ends. Germline CDR1 and CDR2: SEHNR and FQNEAQ (reference sequence). This CDR3 contains 14 residues. The CDR3 is CASSRGPFTGELFF. The DNA of the CDR3 is TGTGCCAGTTCCAGGGGCCCCTTCACCGGGGAGCTGTTTTTT.

The chain combines TRBV29-1 with TRBJ2-5; no reliable D call. Germline CDR1 SQVTM, CDR2 ANQGSEA. V dropped 7 bases and J dropped 5 bases, with 14 bases sitting between them. The CDR3 totals 12 residues. The CDR3 region has the DNA TGCAGCGCTGGAGCACACGGGGAGACCCAGTACTTC. Its translation: CSAGAHGETQYF.

This clone was recorded at least ten times. The chain carries TRBV6-6 and TRBJ1-5; D remains ambiguous. V lost 7 bases and J lost 6, with 16 bases in between. Per germline, CDR1 MNHNY and CDR2 SVGAGI (reference sequence). The CDR3 runs to 14 residues. The CDR3 protein is CASTPSGVGQPQHF. In DNA, the CDR3 is TGTGCCAGCACTCCCTCCGGGGTCGGTCAGCCCCAGCATTTT.